Listed below are T cell receptor beta chains from one sample, sequenced in a study of T cell responses to AZD1222 COVID-19 vaccine. The table came from immunoSEQ multiplex PCR; TCRdb's copy has only in-frame clones and leaves some out. The sample has 65,000 to 95,000 clones; approximately 90% are singletons. Source: peripheral blood, taken on day 0 of MenACWY control vaccination. Source of these receptors: an adult in good health. The CDR3 runs from the conserved cysteine through the conserved F or W. A D gene is named only where the DNA matches it firmly.

>TRBV28|-
CASRASYGYTF
>TRBV18|-
CASSPTGADNEQFF
>TRBV19|-
CASSQVGEAFF
>TRBV6-5|-
CASSRGTNTEAFF
>TRBV4-3|-
CASSSRRGGVTDTQYF
>TRBV28|-
CASRFTGPNSPLHF
>TRBV19|-
CASSSTQGSGETQYF
>TRBV7-3|TRBD1
CASSSQGPGTGLETQYF
>TRBV7-9|TRBD2
CASSFAGGRGGQFF
>TRBV9|-
CASSGHRGRQETQYF
>TRBV6-2/TRBV6-3|-
CASSYGGFEDAGELFF
>TRBV6-6|-
CASSTQGLDTGELFF
>TRBV5-1|TRBD1
CASSSRDRGYEQYF
>TRBV25-1|TRBD1
CASSESRTGRNEKLFF
>TRBV19|-
CASRRTPNTGELFF
>TRBV28|-
CASRGQGDNQPQHF
>TRBV29-1|TRBD1
CSVEPPDRVGTQYF
>TRBV15|TRBD1
CATGGPRQGANTGELFF
>TRBV5-5|TRBD1
CASSLDRGGGNEQFF
>TRBV20-1|-
CSASGTETQYF
>TRBV5-6|-
CASSSFLSGATNEKLFF
>TRBV6-6|TRBD2
CASSYRRTSSDTQYF
>TRBV5-6|-
CASSLGGANYGYTF